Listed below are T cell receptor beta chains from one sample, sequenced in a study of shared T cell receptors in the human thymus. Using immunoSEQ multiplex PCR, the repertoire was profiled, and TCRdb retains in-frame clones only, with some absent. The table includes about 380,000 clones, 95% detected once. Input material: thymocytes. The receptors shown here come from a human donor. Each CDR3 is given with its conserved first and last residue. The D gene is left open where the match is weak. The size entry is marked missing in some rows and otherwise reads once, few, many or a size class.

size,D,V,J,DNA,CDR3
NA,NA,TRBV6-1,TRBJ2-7,TGTGCCAGCAGTGAACTCCCGGACAGCTCCTACGAGCAGTACTTC,CASSELPDSSYEQYF
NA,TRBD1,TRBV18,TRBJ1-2,TGTGCCAGCTATACAGGGGTCGGGGGCTACACCTTC,CASYTGVGGYTF
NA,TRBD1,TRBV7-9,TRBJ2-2,TGTGCCAGCAGCTCCCGACAGGGGGTTACCGGGGAGCTGTTTTTT,CASSSRQGVTGELFF
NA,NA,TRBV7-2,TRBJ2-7,TGTGCCAGCAGCCCGCGGGGAACCGCACTCATCCCCTACGAGCAGTACTTC,CASSPRGTALIPYEQYF
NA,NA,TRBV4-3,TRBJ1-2,TGCGCCAGCAGCCACCCGAGGGGGGATAACTATGGCTACACCTTC,CASSHPRGDNYGYTF
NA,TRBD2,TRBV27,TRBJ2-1,TGTGCCAGCAACATTAATTGGGACTCCGGGACCGTAGCGGGAGGTTTTGAGCAGTTCTTC,CASNINWDSGTVAGGFEQFF
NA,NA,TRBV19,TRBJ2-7,TGTGCCAGTAGTCCGGAGACGGAAAGCTCCTACGAGCAGTACTTC,CASSPETESSYEQYF
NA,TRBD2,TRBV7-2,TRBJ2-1,TGTGCCAGCAAAGCGGGAGGGGACTACAATGAGCAGTTCTTC,CASKAGGDYNEQFF
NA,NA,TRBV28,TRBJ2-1,TGTGCCAGCAGTTTACAAAGCGCCAATGAGCAGTTCTTC,CASSLQSANEQFF
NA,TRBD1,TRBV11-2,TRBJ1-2,TGTGCCAGCAGCTCGGGACAGATCACCTTC,CASSSGQITF
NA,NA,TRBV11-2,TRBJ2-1,TGTGCCAGCAGCCGTAGTCAGGGGTCCTACAATGAGCAGTTCTTC,CASSRSQGSYNEQFF
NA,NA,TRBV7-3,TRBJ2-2,TGTGCCAGCAGCTCCTCCCGTCGCGACACCGGGGAGCTGTTTTTT,CASSSSRRDTGELFF
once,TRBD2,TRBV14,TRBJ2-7,TGTGCCAGCAGCCGCCTAGCGGGAGGGTGGGAGCAGTACTTC,CASSRLAGGWEQYF
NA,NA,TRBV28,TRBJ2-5,TGTGCCAGCAGTTTACCAGCCGGAGAGACCCAGTACTTC,CASSLPAGETQYF
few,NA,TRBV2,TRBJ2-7,TGTGCCAGCAGTGAGGGGGCTATCACGATTTACGAGCAGTACTTC,CASSEGAITIYEQYF
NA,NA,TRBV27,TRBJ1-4,TGTGCCAGCAGTTTAAAAGGCGAGGGTCCTAATGAAAAACTGTTTTTT,CASSLKGEGPNEKLFF
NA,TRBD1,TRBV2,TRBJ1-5,TGTGCCAGCAGTCCAGGACAGGGATTTCAGCCCCAGCATTTT,CASSPGQGFQPQHF
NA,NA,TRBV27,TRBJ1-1,TGTGCCAGGGTGGAGGGGTTTGGCACTGAAGCTTTCTTT,CARVEGFGTEAFF
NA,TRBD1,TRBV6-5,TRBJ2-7,TGTGCCAGCAGTTACTCGTGGACAGGGGCTTACGAGCAGTACTTC,CASSYSWTGAYEQYF
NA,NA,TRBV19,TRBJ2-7,TGTGCCAGTAGCATTGGGGTCCCGACCTACGAGCAGTACTTC,CASSIGVPTYEQYF
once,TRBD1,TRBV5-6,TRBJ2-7,TGTGCCAGCAGCTTGGGGCCCAGGGGGAATAACTACGAGCAGTACTTC,CASSLGPRGNNYEQYF
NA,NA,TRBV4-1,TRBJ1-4,TGCGCCAGCAGCCAACTTAAAAGGCAGGGGATCTCTGCAACTAATGAAAAACTGTTTTTT,CASSQLKRQGISATNEKLFF
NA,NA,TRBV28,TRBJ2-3,TGTGCCAGCAGTACCAGCGGCAGAAGCACAGATACGCAGTATTTT,CASSTSGRSTDTQYF
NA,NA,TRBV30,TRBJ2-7,TGTGCCTGGAGTGGGGGAAAGGGGCGGGCCTACGAGCAGTACTTC,CAWSGGKGRAYEQYF
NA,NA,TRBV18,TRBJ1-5,TGTGCCAGCTCACCACCGAGACGGGTGCATCAGCCCCAGCATTTT,CASSPPRRVHQPQHF
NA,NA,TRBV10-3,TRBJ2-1,TGTGCCATCAGTGGGGGCGGGATGGACTACAATGAGCAGTTCTTC,CAISGGGMDYNEQFF
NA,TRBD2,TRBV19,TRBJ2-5,TGTGCCAGTAGTGACCCGGGAGGGGAGACCCAGTACTTC,CASSDPGGETQYF
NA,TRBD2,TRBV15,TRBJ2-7,TGTGCCACCCGGACTAGCGGGGTCTCCTACGAGCAGTACTTC,CATRTSGVSYEQYF
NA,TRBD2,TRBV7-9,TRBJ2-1,TGTGCCAGCAGCTTAGGGAGGACTAGTCACTACAATGAGCAGTTCTTC,CASSLGRTSHYNEQFF
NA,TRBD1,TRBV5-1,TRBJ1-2,TGCGCCAGCAGCTTGGTGAAGGGGGCTCGTCGAGTCTATGGCTACACCTTC,CASSLVKGARRVYGYTF
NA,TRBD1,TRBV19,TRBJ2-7,TGTGCCAGTAGTATTCGACAGGGAGCCTACGAGCAGTACTTC,CASSIRQGAYEQYF
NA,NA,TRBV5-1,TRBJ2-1,TGCGCCAGCAGCTCCTCGGAGGGGGAGCAGTTCTTC,CASSSSEGEQFF
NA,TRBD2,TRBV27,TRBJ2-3,TGTGCCAGCAGACCTCGGACTAGCGGGAAAGCAGATACGCAGTATTTT,CASRPRTSGKADTQYF